These 7 T cell receptor beta chains were sequenced from one sample in a study of PD-L1 blockade in urothelial cancer. The time point was: peripheral blood 6 weeks after treatment start. Sequencing was performed with immunoSEQ multiplex PCR; in TCRdb, only in-frame clones are kept and a portion is missing. This table holds around 110,000 clones, about 89% found once. Sequenced here: PBMCs, sampled around atezolizumab (anti-PD-L1) treatment. These receptor sequences come from a man between 60 and 70 years old with urothelial cancer.

The chain combines TRBV6-5 with TRBJ2-7; 9 bases align to TRBD1. The V gene end was trimmed by 1 base and the J gene end by 4 bases; junction bases not matched to a gene: 8. Germline V CDR1 and CDR2: MNHEY, SVGAGI. The CDR3 is 16 residues long. This CDR3 reads CASSYWTGTGPYEQYF. The CDR3 bases are TGTGCCAGCAGTTACTGGACCGGGACAGGGCCGTACGAGCAGTACTTC.

The V and J genes are TRBV4-2 and TRBJ2-1; possibly TRBD1 for D (6 bases). The germline V gene encodes CDR1 LGHNA and CDR2 YNFKEQ. V lost 8 bases, J lost 6 bases, and 20 bases lay in between. This CDR3 spans 15 amino acids. CDR3 loop: CASANHRDISNEQFF. The DNA of the CDR3 is TGTGCCAGCGCCAACCACCGGGACATAAGCAATGAGCAGTTCTTC.

The V call is TRBV7-8, the J call TRBJ1-2; TRBD1 matches 7 bases. Per germline, CDR1 SGHVS and CDR2 FQNEAQ. The CDR3 covers 13 residues. The J segment lost 13 bases and the V segment lost 4 bases, leaving 12 bases of the junction unmatched. Here the CDR3 reads CASSSSGTVLGTF. The CDR3 DNA reads as TGTGCCAGCAGCTCATCCGGGACAGTCTTAGGCACCTTC.

The chain combines TRBV11-2 with TRBJ1-1; D is possibly TRBD1 (5 bases). This CDR3 region has 14 residues. Trimming pared 0 bases from V and 3 bases from J, leaving 8 bases between. CDR1 is SGHAT, CDR2 FQNNGV, per germline. Written as DNA, the CDR3 is TGTGCCAGCAGCTTAGAACAGGTAGACACTGAAGCTTTCTTT. Translated, it gives CASSLEQVDTEAFF.

The V call is TRBV5-6, the J call TRBJ2-7; D may be TRBD2 (5 bases). There are 14 residues in the CDR3. Germline CDR1 SGHDT, CDR2 YYEEEE. V lost 1 base to trimming and J lost 1 base, with 9 bases between them. CDR3 protein: CASSLRSGSYEQYF. In nucleotides, the CDR3 is TGTGCCAGCAGCTTGAGGAGCGGTTCCTACGAGCAGTACTTC.

The chain is built from TRBV28 and TRBJ2-3; D is possibly TRBD2 (5 bases). Germline values: CDR1 MDHEN, CDR2 SYDVKM. V shed 2 bases and J shed 1 base, with 13 bases lying between them. This CDR3 spans 16 amino acids. DNA of the CDR3: TGTGCCAGCAGTTTACCCACGGGGTTGGGCACAGATACGCAGTATTTT. Its protein product is CASSLPTGLGTDTQYF.

The chain uses TRBV19 and TRBJ1-2, with D maybe TRBD1 (6 bases). Trimming pared 7 bases from V and 2 bases from J, leaving 14 bases between. This CDR3 is 14 amino acids long. Germline values: CDR1 LNHDA, CDR2 SQIVND (reference sequence). The DNA of the CDR3 is TGTGCCAGTACACGACAGGCTATCAACTATGGCTACACCTTC. Its protein is CASTRQAINYGYTF.